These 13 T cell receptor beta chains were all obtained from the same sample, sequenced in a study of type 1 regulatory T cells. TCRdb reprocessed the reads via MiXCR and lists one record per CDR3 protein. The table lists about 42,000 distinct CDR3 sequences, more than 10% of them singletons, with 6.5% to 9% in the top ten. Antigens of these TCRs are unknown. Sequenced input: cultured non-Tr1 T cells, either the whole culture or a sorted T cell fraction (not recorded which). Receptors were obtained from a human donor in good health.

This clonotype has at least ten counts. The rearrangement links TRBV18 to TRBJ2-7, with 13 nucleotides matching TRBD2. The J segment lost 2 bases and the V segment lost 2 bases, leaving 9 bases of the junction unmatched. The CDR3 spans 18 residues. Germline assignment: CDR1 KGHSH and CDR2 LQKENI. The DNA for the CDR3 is TGTGCCAGCTCACCAGCACACAGCGGACTAGCGGGAGCCTACGAGCAGTACTTC. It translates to CASSPAHSGLAGAYEQYF.

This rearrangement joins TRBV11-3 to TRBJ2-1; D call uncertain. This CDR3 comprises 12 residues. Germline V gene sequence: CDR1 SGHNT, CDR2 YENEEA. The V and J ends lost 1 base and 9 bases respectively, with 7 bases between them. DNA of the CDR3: TGTGCCAGCAGCTTAGGGGGAATTGAGCAGTTCTTC. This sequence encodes CASSLGGIEQFF.

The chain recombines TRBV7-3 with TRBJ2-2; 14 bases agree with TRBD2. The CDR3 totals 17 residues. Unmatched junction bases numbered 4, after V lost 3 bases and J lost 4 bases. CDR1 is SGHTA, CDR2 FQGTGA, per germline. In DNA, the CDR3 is TGTGCCAGCAGCTTCCAGGGGACTAGCGGGAGCACCGGGGAGCTGTTTTTT. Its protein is CASSFQGTSGSTGELFF. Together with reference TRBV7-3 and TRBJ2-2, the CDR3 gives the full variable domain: GAGVSQTPSNKVTEKGKYVELRCDPISGHTALYWYRQSLGQGPEFLIYFQGTGAADDSGLPNDRFFAVRPEGSVSTLKIQRTERGDSAVYLCASSFQGTSGSTGELFFGEGSRLTVL.

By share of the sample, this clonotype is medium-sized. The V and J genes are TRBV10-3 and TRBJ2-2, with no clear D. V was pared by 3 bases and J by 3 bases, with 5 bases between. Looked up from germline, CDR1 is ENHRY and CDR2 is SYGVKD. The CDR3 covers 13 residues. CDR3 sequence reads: CAISDTDTGELFF. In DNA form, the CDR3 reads TGTGCCATCAGTGATACAGACACCGGGGAGCTGTTTTTT.

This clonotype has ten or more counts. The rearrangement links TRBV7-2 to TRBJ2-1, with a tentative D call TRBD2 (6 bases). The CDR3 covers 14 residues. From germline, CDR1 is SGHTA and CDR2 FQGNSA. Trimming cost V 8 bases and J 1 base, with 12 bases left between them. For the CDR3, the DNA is TGTGCCAGCGCTACCCGGGGGTCCTACAATGAGCAGTTCTTC. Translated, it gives CASATRGSYNEQFF.

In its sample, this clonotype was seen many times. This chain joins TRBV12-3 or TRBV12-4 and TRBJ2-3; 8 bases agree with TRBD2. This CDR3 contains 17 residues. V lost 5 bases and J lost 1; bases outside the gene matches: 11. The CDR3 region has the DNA TGTGCCAGCAGTCTTCTAACTAGCGGCTATCGCACAGATACGCAGTATTTT. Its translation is CASSLLTSGYRTDTQYF.

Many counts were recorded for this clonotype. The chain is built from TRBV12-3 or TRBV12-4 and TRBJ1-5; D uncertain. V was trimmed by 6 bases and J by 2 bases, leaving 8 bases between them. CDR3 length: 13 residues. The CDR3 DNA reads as TGTGCCAGCAGCGCGGCTGGCAATCAGCCCCAGCATTTT. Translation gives CASSAAGNQPQHF.

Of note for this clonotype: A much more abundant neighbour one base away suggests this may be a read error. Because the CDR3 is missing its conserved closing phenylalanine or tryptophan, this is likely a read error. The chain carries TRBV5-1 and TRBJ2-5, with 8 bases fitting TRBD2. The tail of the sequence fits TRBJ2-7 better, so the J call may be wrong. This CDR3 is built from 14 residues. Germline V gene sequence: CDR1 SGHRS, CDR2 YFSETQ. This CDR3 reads CASSPLAADFEQYL. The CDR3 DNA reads TGCGCCAGCAGTCCACTAGCGGCGGATTTCGAGCAGTACCTC.

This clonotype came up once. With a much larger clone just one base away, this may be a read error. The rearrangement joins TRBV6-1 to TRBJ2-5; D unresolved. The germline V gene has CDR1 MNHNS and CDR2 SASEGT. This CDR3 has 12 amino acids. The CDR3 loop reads CANSDMSETQYF. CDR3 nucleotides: TGTGCCAACAGTGACATGTCAGAGACCCAGTACTTC.

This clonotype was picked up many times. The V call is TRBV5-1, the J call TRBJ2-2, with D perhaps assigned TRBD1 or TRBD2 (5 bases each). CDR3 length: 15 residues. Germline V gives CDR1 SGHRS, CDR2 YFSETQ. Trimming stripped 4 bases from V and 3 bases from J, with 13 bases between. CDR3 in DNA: TGCGCCAGCAGCGGGGACGGAAGAGACACCGGGGAGCTGTTTTTT. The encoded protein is CASSGDGRDTGELFF. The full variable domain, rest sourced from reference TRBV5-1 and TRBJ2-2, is KAGVTQTPRYLIKTRGQQVTLSCSPISGHRSVSWYQQTPGQGLQFLFEYFSETQRNKGNFPGRFSGRQFSNSRSEMNVSTLELGDSALYLCASSGDGRDTGELFFGEGSRLTVL.

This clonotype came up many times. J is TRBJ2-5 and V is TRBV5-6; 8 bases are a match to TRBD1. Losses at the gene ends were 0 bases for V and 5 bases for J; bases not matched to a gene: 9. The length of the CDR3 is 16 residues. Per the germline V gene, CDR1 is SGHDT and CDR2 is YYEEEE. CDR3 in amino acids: CASSLVDRGSMETQYF. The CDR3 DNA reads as TGTGCCAGCAGCTTGGTTGACAGGGGATCGATGGAGACCCAGTACTTC.

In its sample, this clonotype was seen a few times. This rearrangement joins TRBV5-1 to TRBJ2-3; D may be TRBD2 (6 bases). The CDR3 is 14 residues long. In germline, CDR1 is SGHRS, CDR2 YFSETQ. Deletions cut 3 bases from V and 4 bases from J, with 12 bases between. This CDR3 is CASSSGLPADTQYF. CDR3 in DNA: TGCGCCAGCAGCTCGGGACTCCCGGCAGATACGCAGTATTTT.

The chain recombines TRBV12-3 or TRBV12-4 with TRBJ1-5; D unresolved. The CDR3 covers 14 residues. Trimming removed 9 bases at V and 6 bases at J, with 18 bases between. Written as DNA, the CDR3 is TGTGCCAGTACGGGCCCTATCGCCGGTCAGCCCCAGCATTTT. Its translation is CASTGPIAGQPQHF.